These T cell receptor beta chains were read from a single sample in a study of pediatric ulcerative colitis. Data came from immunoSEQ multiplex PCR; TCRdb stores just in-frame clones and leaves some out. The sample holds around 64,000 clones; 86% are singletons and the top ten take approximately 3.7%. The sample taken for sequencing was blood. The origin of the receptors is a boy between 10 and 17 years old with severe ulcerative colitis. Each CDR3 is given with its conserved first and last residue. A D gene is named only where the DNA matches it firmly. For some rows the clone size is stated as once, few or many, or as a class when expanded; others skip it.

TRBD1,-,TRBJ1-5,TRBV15,CATSSGQGSQPQHF,TGTGCCACCAGCAGCGGACAGGGGAGCCAGCCCCAGCATTTT
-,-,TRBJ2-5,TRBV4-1,CASTLHLLGWETQYF,TGCGCCAGCACCCTCCACCTTTTGGGATGGGAGACCCAGTACTTC
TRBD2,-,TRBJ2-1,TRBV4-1,CASSHDREGNSYNEQFF,TGCGCCAGCAGCCATGACCGGGAGGGAAACTCCTACAATGAGCAGTTCTTC
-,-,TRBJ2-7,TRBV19,CASRVTRENYEQYF,TGTGCCAGTAGGGTGACACGGGAGAACTACGAGCAGTACTTC
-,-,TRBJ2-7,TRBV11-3,CASSLGTHYEQYF,TGTGCCAGCAGTTTGGGTACCCACTACGAGCAGTACTTC
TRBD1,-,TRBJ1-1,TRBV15,CATTTPGTVKAFF,TGTGCCACCACCACCCCCGGGACAGTGAAAGCTTTCTTT
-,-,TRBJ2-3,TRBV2,CASSEEWGNTDTQYF,TGTGCCAGCAGTGAAGAATGGGGGAACACAGATACGCAGTATTTT
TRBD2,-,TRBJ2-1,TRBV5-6,CASSRGTSGSSYNEQFF,TGTGCCAGCAGCCGGGGGACTAGCGGGAGCTCCTACAATGAGCAGTTCTTC
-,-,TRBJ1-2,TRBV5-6,CASSSREGYTF,TGTGCCAGCAGCTCAAGGGAGGGCTACACCTTC
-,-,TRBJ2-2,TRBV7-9,CASSLAGGTGELFF,TGTGCCAGCAGCTTAGCCGGGGGTACCGGGGAGCTGTTTTTT
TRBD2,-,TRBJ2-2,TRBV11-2,CASSMTSGNTGELFF,TGTGCCAGCAGCATGACTAGCGGGAACACCGGGGAGCTGTTTTTT
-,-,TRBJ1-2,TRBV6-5,CASSYLPPVRYGYTF,TGTGCCAGCAGTTACCTTCCACCAGTACGGTATGGCTACACCTTC
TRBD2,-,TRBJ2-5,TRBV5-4,CASSPSLAGQETQYF,TGTGCCAGCAGTCCCTCGCTAGCGGGACAAGAGACCCAGTACTTC
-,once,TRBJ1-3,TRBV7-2,CASTPGGHSSGNTIYF,TGTGCCAGCACCCCCGGGGGCCATAGCTCTGGAAACACCATATATTTT
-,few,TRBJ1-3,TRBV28,CASSFLIGNTIYF,TGTGCCAGCAGTTTCCTAATCGGAAACACCATATATTTT
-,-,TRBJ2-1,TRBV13,CASSSGSALIYNEQFF,TGTGCTAGCAGCTCCGGGTCCGCTTTAATCTACAATGAGCAGTTCTTC
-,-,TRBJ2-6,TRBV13,CASSSPRSGANVLTF,TGTGCCAGCAGCTCACCTCGCTCTGGGGCCAACGTCCTGACTTTC
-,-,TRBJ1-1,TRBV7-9,CASRKQAMNTEAFF,TGTGCCAGCAGAAAACAGGCCATGAACACTGAAGCTTTCTTT
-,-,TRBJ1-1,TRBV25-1,CASSEYTAEGTEAFF,TGTGCCAGCAGTGAATATACGGCGGAGGGGACTGAAGCTTTCTTT
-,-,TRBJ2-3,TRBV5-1,CASSSPRGFISNTQYF,TGCGCCAGCAGCTCGCCCCGAGGGTTTATTTCTAATACGCAGTATTTT
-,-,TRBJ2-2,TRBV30,CAWSDRNTGELFF,TGTGCCTGGAGTGATCGGAACACCGGGGAGCTGTTTTTT
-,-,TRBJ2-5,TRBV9,CASSVSGGETQYF,TGTGCCAGCAGCGTATCCGGTGGGGAGACCCAGTACTTC
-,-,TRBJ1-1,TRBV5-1,CASSLQRPNTEAFF,TGCGCCAGCAGCTTACAGCGTCCGAACACTGAAGCTTTCTTT
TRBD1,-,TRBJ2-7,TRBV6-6,CASSLRGQKAYEQYF,TGTGCCAGCAGCTTACGGGGACAGAAGGCCTACGAGCAGTACTTC
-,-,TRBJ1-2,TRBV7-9,CASSLEQASFLYGYTF,TGTGCCAGCAGCTTAGAACAGGCTTCCTTTCTCTATGGCTACACCTTC
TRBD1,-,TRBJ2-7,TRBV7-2,CASSLATGVQYF,TGTGCCAGCAGCTTAGCGACAGGGGTGCAGTACTTC
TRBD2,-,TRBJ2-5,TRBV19,CASSVPGGETQYF,TGTGCCAGTAGTGTCCCGGGAGGGGAGACCCAGTACTTC
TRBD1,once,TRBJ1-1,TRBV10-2,CASTRGDRGQRTEAFF,TGCGCCAGCACCCGGGGGGACAGGGGGCAGAGGACTGAAGCTTTCTTT
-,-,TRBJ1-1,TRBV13,CASTRGARTEAFF,TGTGCCAGCACCCGGGGGGCGCGCACTGAAGCTTTCTTT
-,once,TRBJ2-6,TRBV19,CASSPKSSGANVLTF,TGTGCCAGTAGTCCGAAGAGCTCTGGGGCCAACGTCCTGACTTTC
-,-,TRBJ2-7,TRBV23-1,CASRQGGTETYEQYF,TGCGCCAGCCGCCAGGGAGGGACAGAGACCTACGAGCAGTACTTC
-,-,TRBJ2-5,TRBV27,CASRSRTEYQETQYF,TGTGCCAGCAGATCAAGGACGGAATACCAAGAGACCCAGTACTTC
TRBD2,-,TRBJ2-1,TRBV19,CASSIRQGALASGSYLFF,TGTGCCAGTAGTATTAGGCAGGGGGCGCTGGCTAGCGGGAGTTATCTGTTCTTC
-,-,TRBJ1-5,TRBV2,CASSDPARPQHF,TGTGCCAGCAGTGACCCGGCCCGGCCCCAGCATTTT
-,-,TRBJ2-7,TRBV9,CASSDDQGGRSYEQYF,TGTGCCAGCAGCGACGACCAGGGGGGTCGCTCCTACGAGCAGTACTTC
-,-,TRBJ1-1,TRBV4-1,CASSQDPRYPFF,TGCGCCAGCAGCCAAGATCCGAGGTATCCTTTCTTT
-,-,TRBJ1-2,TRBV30,CAWSQDGPRANYGYTF,TGTGCCTGGAGCCAGGATGGGCCGCGAGCTAACTATGGCTACACCTTC
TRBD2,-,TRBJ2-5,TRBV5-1,CASSLVTGLAGETQYF,TGCGCCAGCAGCTTGGTGACCGGACTAGCGGGAGAGACCCAGTACTTC
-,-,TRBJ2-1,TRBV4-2,CASSQDRDGRPYNEQFF,TGTGCCAGCAGCCAAGATCGGGACGGGAGACCCTACAATGAGCAGTTCTTC
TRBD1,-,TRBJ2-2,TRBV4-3,CASSQIQGARAGELFF,TGCGCCAGCAGCCAAATACAGGGGGCGAGGGCCGGGGAGCTGTTTTTT
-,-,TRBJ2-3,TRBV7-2,CASSFRGSTDTQYF,TGTGCCAGCAGCTTCAGGGGTTCCACAGATACGCAGTATTTT
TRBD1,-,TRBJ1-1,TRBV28,CATGEDRGGSEAFF,TGTGCCACCGGAGAGGACAGGGGAGGGTCTGAAGCTTTCTTT